The 19 T cell receptor beta chains given below trace back to one sample, sequenced in a study of patients and donors after allogeneic stem cell transplantation. TCRdb re-derived calls from the RT-PCR reads in MiXCR, one entry per CDR3 protein. The table includes about a million distinct CDR3 sequences, over 15% detected once. Sequencing input: blood, either unsorted or a sorted T cell fraction (not recorded which). The receptors were gathered from a human donor who was either an allogeneic HSCT recipient or a stem cell or donor lymphocyte infusion donor (not recorded which). It is not recorded whose cells these are; they may come from a transplant donor.

This chain joins TRBV5-1 and TRBJ2-5; D may be TRBD1 (5 bases). Germline V CDR1 and CDR2: SGHRS, YFSETQ. CDR3 length: 15 residues. The V and J ends lost 0 bases and 1 base respectively, with 10 bases between them. This CDR3 is CASSLALTVQETQYF. The DNA of the CDR3 is TGCGCCAGCAGCTTGGCCCTGACAGTCCAAGAGACCCAGTACTTC.

In this sample, this clonotype turned up a few times. V is TRBV7-3 and J is TRBJ2-1, with D possibly being TRBD1 or TRBD2 (5 bases each). CDR3 length equals 14 residues. V dropped 3 bases and J dropped 6 bases, with 12 bases sitting between them. CDR1 is SGHTA and CDR2 is FQGTGA in the germline V gene. CDR3 sequence: CASSFGTEGNEQFF. The DNA of the CDR3 is TGTGCCAGCAGCTTCGGGACGGAAGGCAATGAGCAGTTCTTC.

The J gene is TRBJ1-4, the V gene TRBV7-2; 8 nucleotides align to TRBD1. This CDR3 region has 14 residues. Unmatched junction bases numbered 1, after V lost 5 bases and J lost 2 bases. Germline CDR1 SGHTA, CDR2 FQGNSA. The CDR3 is CASSRDRTNEKLFF. The CDR3 region has the DNA TGTGCCAGCAGCCGGGACAGGACTAATGAAAAACTGTTTTTT. Full variable domain (rest looked up from reference TRBV7-2 and TRBJ1-4): GAGVSQSPSNKVTEKGKDVELRCDPISGHTALYWYRQSLGQGLEFLIYFQGNSAPDKSGLPSDRFSAERTGGSVSTLTIQRTQQEDSAVYLCASSRDRTNEKLFFGSGTQLSVL.

In this sample, this clonotype turned up a few times. The chain is built from TRBV27 and TRBJ2-1, with D maybe TRBD2 (6 bases). Germline CDR1 and CDR2: MNHEY and SMNVEV (reference sequence). V lost 2 bases to trimming and J lost 5 bases, with 13 bases between them. This CDR3 comprises 15 residues. CDR3 DNA: TGTGCCAGCAGTTTAGGGCCTAGCGCGAACAATGAGCAGTTCTTC. Encoded protein: CASSLGPSANNEQFF.

The sample holds a few counts of this clonotype. This chain links TRBV29-1 with TRBJ2-7, with D perhaps matching TRBD1 (6 bases). This CDR3 spans 15 amino acids. Germline V gene lookup returns CDR1 SQVTM and CDR2 ANQGSEA. Trimming cost V 4 bases and J 5 bases, with 21 bases left between them. The CDR3 is CSVVVVTGDGNEQYF. The DNA of the CDR3 is TGCAGCGTTGTTGTAGTGACAGGCGACGGGAACGAGCAGTACTTC.

A single count supports this clonotype. This chain connects TRBV5-6 to TRBJ2-5, with 13 bases lining up with TRBD2. The CDR3 length is 17 residues. V shed 5 bases, J shed 4 bases, and the junction held 11 bases outside the gene matches. Germline V gene sequence: CDR1 SGHDT, CDR2 YYEEEE. The CDR3 DNA sequence: TGTGCCAGCAGAACAGGGTCCTGGACTAGCGGGAGAGAGACCCAGTACTTC. Amino acids: CASRTGSWTSGRETQYF. Full variable domain (outside the CDR3, taken from reference TRBV5-6 and TRBJ2-5): DAGVTQSPTHLIKTRGQQVTLRCSPKSGHDTVSWYQQALGQGPQFIFQYYEEEERQRGNFPDRFSGHQFPNYSSELNVNALLLGDSALYLCASRTGSWTSGRETQYFGPGTRLLVL.

V usage is TRBV5-1 and J usage is TRBJ2-2; no definite D call. Germline V gene sequence: CDR1 SGHRS, CDR2 YFSETQ. CDR3 length equals 14 residues. The V end was cut by 0 bases, the J end by 6 bases, with 9 bases between. DNA of the CDR3: TGCGCCAGCAGCTTGGCATGGGAATCCGGGGAGCTGTTTTTT. Its translation is CASSLAWESGELFF.

This clonotype was found a few times. The chain couples TRBV5-1 to TRBJ2-1; a possible D gene is TRBD2 (5 bases). The CDR3 runs 16 residues. Deletions cut 1 base from V and 0 bases from J, with 11 bases between. Germline CDR1 is SGHRS and CDR2 is YFSETQ. The CDR3 DNA reads TGCGCCAGCAGCTTGAGTGGGAGAGGCTCCTACAATGAGCAGTTCTTC. As protein: CASSLSGRGSYNEQFF.

The gene calls are TRBV12-3 or TRBV12-4 and TRBJ1-5, with 8 positions matching TRBD1. The CDR3 has 17 amino acids. V dropped 4 bases and J dropped 0; count of bases not matched to a gene: 8. CDR3 sequence reads: CASSSGQGRISNQPQHF. In DNA, the CDR3 is TGTGCCAGCAGTTCCGGACAGGGAAGAATTAGCAATCAGCCCCAGCATTTT.

This clonotype was found a few times. The genes are TRBV27 and TRBJ2-1; 9 bases are a match to TRBD2. The germline CDR1 and CDR2 sequences are MNHEY and SMNVEV (reference sequence). Trimming cost V 3 bases and J 6 bases; bases outside gene matches: 6. There are 15 residues in the CDR3. CDR3 bases: TGTGCCAGCAGTTTTCGTCTAGCGGGACCCAATGAGCAGTTCTTC. Encoded protein: CASSFRLAGPNEQFF.

The genes are TRBV6-1 and TRBJ2-6, with 7 bases lining up with TRBD1. There are 15 residues in the CDR3. With 6 bases clipped from V and 4 bases from J, the junction kept 6 bases outside the gene matches. CDR1 and CDR2 from the germline V gene are MNHNS and SASEGT. CDR3 region: CASSRQGGGANVLTF. The CDR3 coding sequence is TGTGCCAGCAGCAGACAGGGTGGGGGGGCCAACGTCCTGACTTTC.

The V gene is TRBV20-1, the J gene TRBJ2-3, with 9 positions matching TRBD2. The CDR3 is 14 amino acids. The germline gives CDR1 DFQATT, CDR2 SNEGSKA (reference sequence). Trimming cost V 5 bases and J 6 bases; bases outside gene matches: 9. CDR3 amino acids: CSALLAGAGDTQYF. CDR3 sequence (DNA): TGCAGTGCTTTATTAGCGGGGGCCGGGGATACGCAGTATTTT.

This chain connects TRBV29-1 to TRBJ2-2; tentatively, D is TRBD1 (6 bases). CDR1 is SQVTM and CDR2 is ANQGSEA in the germline V gene. Trimming removed 5 bases at V and 3 bases at J, with 10 bases between. This CDR3 region has 13 residues. The CDR3: CSVLPGDTGELFF. In DNA form, the CDR3 reads TGCAGCGTTCTCCCAGGGGACACCGGGGAGCTGTTTTTT.

This clonotype appeared a few times. The gene calls are TRBV9 and TRBJ2-7, with 8 bases fitting TRBD1. The germline V gene encodes CDR1 SGDLS and CDR2 YYNGEE. The CDR3 is 15 amino acids. V lost 4 bases, J lost 6 bases, and 12 bases stayed unmatched. In nucleotides, the CDR3 is TGTGCCAGCAGCCCCCAGGGGGCGGGGAACGTCGAGCAGTACTTC. Translation gives CASSPQGAGNVEQYF. Together with reference TRBV9 and TRBJ2-7, the CDR3 gives the full variable domain: DSGVTQTPKHLITATGQRVTLRCSPRSGDLSVYWYQQSLDQGLQFLIQYYNGEERAKGNILERFSAQQFPDLHSELNLSSLELGDSALYFCASSPQGAGNVEQYFGPGTRLTVT.

A few counts support this clonotype. The chain is built from TRBV4-3 and TRBJ1-1; D unresolved. Germline V lookup: CDR1 LGHNA, CDR2 YSLEER. This CDR3 comprises 15 residues. V lost 0 bases, J lost 3 bases, and 11 bases lay in between. CDR3 sequence reads: CASSQEKKGYTEAFF. In DNA, the CDR3 is TGCGCCAGCAGCCAAGAGAAGAAAGGTTACACTGAAGCTTTCTTT.

This chain joins TRBV4-3 and TRBJ1-2; 8 nucleotides match TRBD1. The CDR3 spans 16 residues. V was pared by 0 bases and J by 1 base, with 4 bases of the junction left unmatched. Germline values: CDR1 LGHNA, CDR2 YSLEER. The CDR3 DNA reads as TGCGCCAGCAGCCAAGAGGGGACAGGCCATAACTATGGCTACACCTTC. Translation gives CASSQEGTGHNYGYTF.

V gene TRBV9 combines with J gene TRBJ2-2, with unresolved D. The CDR3 has 16 amino acids. V lost 0 bases and J lost 0, with 9 bases in between. CDR1 and CDR2 (germline): SGDLS, YYNGEE. The CDR3 nucleotides are TGTGCCAGCAGCGTAGGCCCGGGCACGAACACCGGGGAGCTGTTTTTT. It codes for CASSVGPGTNTGELFF.

This chain joins TRBV10-3 and TRBJ2-1; 8 bases fit TRBD1. The CDR3 consists of 16 residues. V dropped 4 bases and J dropped 9; count of bases not matched to a gene: 14. From germline, CDR1 is ENHRY and CDR2 SYGVKD. CDR3 sequence (DNA): TGTGCCATCAGTGCCCCGGACAGGGTAGAGGAGGGTGAGCAGTTCTTC. Amino acids: CAISAPDRVEEGEQFF.

This clonotype came up many times. The J gene is TRBJ2-1, the V gene TRBV4-3; D ambiguous. Trimming shortened V by 0 bases and J by 4 bases, and 13 bases separated the two germline ends. The CDR3 consists of 16 residues. Germline V gene data show CDR1 as LGHNA and CDR2 as YSLEER. Written as DNA, the CDR3 is TGCGCCAGCAGCCAAGATTTGGCCTCAGAATACAATGAGCAGTTCTTC. Protein: CASSQDLASEYNEQFF.